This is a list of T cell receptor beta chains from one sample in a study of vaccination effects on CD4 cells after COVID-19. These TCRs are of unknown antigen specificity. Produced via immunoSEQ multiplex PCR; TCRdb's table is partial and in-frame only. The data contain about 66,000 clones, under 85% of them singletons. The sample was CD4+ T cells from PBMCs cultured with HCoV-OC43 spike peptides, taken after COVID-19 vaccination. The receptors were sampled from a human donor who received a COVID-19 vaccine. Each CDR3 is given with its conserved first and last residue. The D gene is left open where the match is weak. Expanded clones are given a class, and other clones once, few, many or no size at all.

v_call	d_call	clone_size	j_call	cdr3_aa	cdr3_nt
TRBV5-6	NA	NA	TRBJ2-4	CASSYGRINIQYF	TGTGCCAGCAGCTATGGCAGAATTAACATTCAGTACTTC
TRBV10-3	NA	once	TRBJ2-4	CAISERLGSDGKNIQYF	TGTGCCATCAGTGAGAGGCTTGGGTCCGACGGAAAAAACATTCAGTACTTC
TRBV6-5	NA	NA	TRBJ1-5	CASSYSGGPQHF	TGTGCCAGCAGTTACTCGGGAGGGCCCCAGCATTTT
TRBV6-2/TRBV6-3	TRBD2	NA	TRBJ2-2	CASSWTSGGAFTGELFF	TGTGCCAGCAGCTGGACTAGCGGGGGGGCTTTCACCGGGGAGCTGTTTTTT
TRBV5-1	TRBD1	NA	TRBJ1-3	CASSSQGSGNTIYF	TGCGCCAGCAGCTCACAGGGGTCTGGAAACACCATATATTTT
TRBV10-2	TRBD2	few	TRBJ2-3	CASTGLAATDTQYF	TGCGCCAGCACCGGGCTAGCGGCCACAGATACGCAGTATTTT
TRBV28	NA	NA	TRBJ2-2	CASSMGSSGTGELFF	TGTGCCAGCTCGATGGGGTCGTCTGGCACCGGGGAGCTGTTTTTT
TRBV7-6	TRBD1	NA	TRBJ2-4	CASSRDVRGTAKNIQYF	TGTGCCAGCAGCCGGGACGTCAGGGGGACGGCCAAAAACATTCAGTACTTC
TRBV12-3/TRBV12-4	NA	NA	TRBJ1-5	CASTGAENQPQHF	TGTGCCAGCACCGGGGCGGAGAATCAGCCCCAGCATTTT
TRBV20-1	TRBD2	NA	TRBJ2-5	CSASWRGVQETQYF	TGCAGTGCTAGTTGGCGGGGGGTACAAGAGACCCAGTACTTC
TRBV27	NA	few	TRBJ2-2	CASSLGGADTGELFF	TGTGCCAGCAGTTTAGGGGGGGCGGACACCGGGGAGCTGTTTTTT
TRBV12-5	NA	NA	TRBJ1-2	CASGLGTDYGYTF	TGTGCTAGTGGTTTAGGGACGGACTATGGCTACACCTTC
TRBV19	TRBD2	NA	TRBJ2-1	CASSIVLRGAINEQFF	TGTGCCAGTAGTATAGTGTTGCGGGGGGCCATTAATGAGCAGTTCTTC
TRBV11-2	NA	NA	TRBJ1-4	CASSLSPGTNEKLFF	TGTGCCAGCAGCTTATCCCCAGGAACTAATGAAAAACTGTTTTTT
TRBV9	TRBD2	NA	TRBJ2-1	CASSVRAGGFNEQFF	TGTGCCAGCAGCGTTCGAGCGGGGGGTTTCAATGAGCAGTTCTTC
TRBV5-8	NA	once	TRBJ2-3	CASPGAPDTRYF	TGTGCCAGCCCCGGCGCCCCAGATACGCGGTATTTT
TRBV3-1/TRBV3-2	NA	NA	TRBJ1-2	CASSQDGSGPYGYTF	TGTGCCAGCAGCCAAGATGGATCGGGTCCCTATGGCTACACCTTC
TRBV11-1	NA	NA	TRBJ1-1	CASRQTGAGNTEAFF	TGTGCCAGCAGACAGACAGGAGCAGGGAACACTGAAGCTTTCTTT
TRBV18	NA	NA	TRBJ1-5	CASSEGDQPQHF	TGTGCCAGCTCGGAGGGGGATCAGCCCCAGCATTTT
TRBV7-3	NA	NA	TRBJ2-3	CASSPNPSTDTQYF	TGTGCCAGCAGCCCCAACCCTAGCACAGATACGCAGTATTTT
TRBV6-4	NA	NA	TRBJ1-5	CASSLTSNQPQHF	TGTGCCAGCAGTTTAACCAGCAATCAGCCCCAGCATTTT
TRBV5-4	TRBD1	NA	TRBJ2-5	CASSLGQGVGKTQYF	TGTGCCAGCAGCTTGGGACAGGGAGTGGGAAAGACCCAGTACTTC
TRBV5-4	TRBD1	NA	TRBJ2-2	CASSSSDRGPRTGELFF	TGTGCCAGCAGCTCGTCGGACAGGGGGCCCCGAACCGGGGAGCTGTTTTTT
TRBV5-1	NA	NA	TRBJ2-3	CASSLIPGPMADTQYF	TGCGCCAGCAGCTTAATTCCGGGCCCCATGGCAGATACGCAGTATTTT
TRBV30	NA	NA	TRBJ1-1	CAWRTPPRSTEAFF	TGTGCCTGGAGGACACCCCCGCGGAGCACTGAAGCTTTCTTT
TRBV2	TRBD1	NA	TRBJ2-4	CASRSGQGSPKNIQYF	TGTGCCAGCAGGTCGGGACAGGGGTCCCCCAAAAACATTCAGTACTTC
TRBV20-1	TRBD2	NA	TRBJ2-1	CSASRSGGDSYNEQFF	TGCAGTGCTAGTCGGAGCGGGGGGGACTCCTACAATGAGCAGTTCTTC
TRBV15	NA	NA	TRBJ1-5	CATSREVSSNQPQHF	TGTGCCACCAGCAGAGAAGTGAGTAGCAATCAGCCCCAGCATTTT
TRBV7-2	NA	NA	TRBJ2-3	CASSLVPGAIDTQYF	TGTGCCAGCAGCTTAGTGCCGGGGGCTATAGATACGCAGTATTTT
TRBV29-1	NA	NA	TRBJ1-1	CSVAFGSAVQAFF	TGCAGCGTTGCCTTCGGGTCAGCGGTTCAGGCTTTCTTT
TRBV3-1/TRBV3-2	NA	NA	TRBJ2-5	CASSRASDQETQYF	TGTGCCAGCAGCCGAGCTAGCGACCAAGAGACCCAGTACTTC
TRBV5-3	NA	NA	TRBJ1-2	CARSLFPHLYGYTF	TGTGCCAGAAGCTTGTTCCCACACCTCTATGGCTACACCTTC
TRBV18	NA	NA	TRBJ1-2	CASSPRVSYTF	TGTGCCAGCTCCCCCCGGGTTAGCTACACCTTC
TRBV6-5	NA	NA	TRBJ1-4	CASSSSSLDEKLFF	TGTGCCAGCAGTTCCTCTTCGTTAGATGAAAAACTGTTTTTT
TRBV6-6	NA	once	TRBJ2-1	CASSSPGRGSYNEQFF	TGTGCCAGCAGTTCCCCCGGACGGGGCTCCTACAATGAGCAGTTCTTC
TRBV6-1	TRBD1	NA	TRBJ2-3	CASSELLGDRDTQYF	TGTGCCAGCAGTGAACTCCTCGGGGACAGAGATACGCAGTATTTT
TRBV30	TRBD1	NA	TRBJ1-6	CAWSADRVSPLHF	TGTGCCTGGAGTGCGGACAGGGTTTCACCCCTCCACTTT
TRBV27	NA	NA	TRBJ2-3	CASNPSGVPSTDTQYF	TGTGCCAGCAACCCATCAGGGGTGCCTAGCACAGATACGCAGTATTTT
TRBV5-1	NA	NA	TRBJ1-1	CASSYRTANTEAFF	TGCGCCAGCAGCTACCGGACAGCTAACACTGAAGCTTTCTTT
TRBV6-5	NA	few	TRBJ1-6	CASTGAPGMDSPLHF	TGTGCCAGCACCGGGGCCCCAGGGATGGATTCACCCCTCCACTTT